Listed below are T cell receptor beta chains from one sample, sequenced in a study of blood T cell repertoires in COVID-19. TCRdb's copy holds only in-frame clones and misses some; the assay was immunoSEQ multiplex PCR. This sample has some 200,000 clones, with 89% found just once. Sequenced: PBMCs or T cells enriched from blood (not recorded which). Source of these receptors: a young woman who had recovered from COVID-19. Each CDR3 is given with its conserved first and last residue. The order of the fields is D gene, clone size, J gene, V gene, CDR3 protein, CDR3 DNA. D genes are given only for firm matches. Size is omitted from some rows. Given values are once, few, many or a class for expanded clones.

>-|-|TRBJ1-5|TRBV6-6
CASTSATYGQPQHF
TGTGCCAGCACGTCGGCGACATACGGTCAGCCCCAGCATTTT
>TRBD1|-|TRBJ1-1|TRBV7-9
CASSFLISGQKNTEAFF
TGTGCCAGCAGCTTTCTAATATCGGGACAGAAGAACACTGAAGCTTTCTTT
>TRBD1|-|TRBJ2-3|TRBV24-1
CATGDRADTQYF
TGTGCCACCGGGGACAGGGCGGATACGCAGTATTTT
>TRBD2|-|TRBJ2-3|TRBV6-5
CASSDSGGLTDTQYF
TGTGCCAGCAGTGACTCGGGGGGGCTCACAGATACGCAGTATTTT
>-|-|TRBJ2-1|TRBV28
CASSLVGARYNEQFF
TGTGCCAGCAGTTTAGTAGGGGCCAGGTACAATGAGCAGTTCTTC
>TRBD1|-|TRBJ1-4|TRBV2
CASRGAGGDEKLFF
TGTGCCAGCAGGGGGGCAGGGGGCGATGAAAAACTGTTTTTT
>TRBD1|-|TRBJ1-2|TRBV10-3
CASRQGTLLYYGYTF
TGTGCCTCCCGACAGGGGACGCTCCTCTACTATGGCTACACCTTC
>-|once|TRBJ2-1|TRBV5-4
CASSLARTYPDEQFF
TGTGCCAGCAGCTTGGCGAGGACTTATCCCGATGAGCAGTTCTTC
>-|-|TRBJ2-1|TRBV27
CGTGSINNEQFF
TGTGGAACGGGATCGATAAACAATGAGCAGTTCTTC
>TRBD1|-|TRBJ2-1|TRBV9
CASSANRDREYNEQFF
TGTGCCAGCAGCGCTAACCGGGACAGAGAATACAATGAGCAGTTCTTC
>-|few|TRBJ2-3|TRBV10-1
CASSEVRGRDTDTQYF
TGCGCCAGCAGTGAAGTAAGGGGGAGAGACACAGATACGCAGTATTTT
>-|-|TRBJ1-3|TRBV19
CASSPGGRGNTIYF
TGTGCCAGTAGCCCGGGGGGGCGAGGAAACACCATATATTTT
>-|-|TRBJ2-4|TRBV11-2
CASSLDALTLAKNIQYF
TGTGCCAGCAGCTTAGACGCTCTAACTCTAGCCAAAAACATTCAGTACTTC
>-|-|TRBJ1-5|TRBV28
CASSRQISNQPQHF
TGTGCCAGCAGCCGACAGATTAGCAATCAGCCCCAGCATTTT
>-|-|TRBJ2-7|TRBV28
CASSFRPRNYEQYF
TGTGCCAGCAGTTTTAGGCCGAGGAACTACGAGCAGTACTTC
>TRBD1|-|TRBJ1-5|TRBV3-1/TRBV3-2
CASSQGRDRNQPQHF
TGTGCCAGCAGCCAAGGGAGGGACAGAAATCAGCCCCAGCATTTT
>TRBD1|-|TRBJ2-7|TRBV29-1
CSVFTDRGDEQYF
TGCAGCGTGTTTACGGACAGGGGCGACGAGCAGTACTTC
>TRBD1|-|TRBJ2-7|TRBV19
CASSAHTGGAFDEQYF
TGTGCCAGTAGTGCCCACACAGGGGGCGCTTTCGACGAGCAGTACTTC
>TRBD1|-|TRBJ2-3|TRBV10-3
CAISEGQVSTDTQYF
TGTGCCATCAGTGAGGGACAGGTTAGCACAGATACGCAGTATTTT